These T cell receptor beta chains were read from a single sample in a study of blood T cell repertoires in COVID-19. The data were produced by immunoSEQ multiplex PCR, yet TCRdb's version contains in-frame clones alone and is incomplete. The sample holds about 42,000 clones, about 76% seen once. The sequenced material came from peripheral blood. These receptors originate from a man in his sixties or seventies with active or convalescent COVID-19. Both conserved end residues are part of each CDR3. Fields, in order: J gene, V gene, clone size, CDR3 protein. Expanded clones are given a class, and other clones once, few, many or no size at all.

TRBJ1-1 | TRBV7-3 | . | CASSLQGNTEAFF
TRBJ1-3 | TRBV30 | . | CASYRDRGLSHTIYF
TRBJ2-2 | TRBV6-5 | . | CASSYWTANTGELFF
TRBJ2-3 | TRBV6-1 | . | CASSEFHRTSTDTQYF
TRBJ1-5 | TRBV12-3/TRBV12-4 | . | CASSLKEAQPQHF
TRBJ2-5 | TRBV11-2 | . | CASSLEVSGGTQYF
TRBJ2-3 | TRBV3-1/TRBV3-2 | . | CASSQDGRGGVLTDTQYF
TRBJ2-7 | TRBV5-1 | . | CASSSWRQGIYEQYF
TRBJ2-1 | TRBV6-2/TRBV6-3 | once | CASSQSGGLYNEQFF
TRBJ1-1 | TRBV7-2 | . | CASSKAGYTEAFF
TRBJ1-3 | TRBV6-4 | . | CASSGSGAGNTIYF
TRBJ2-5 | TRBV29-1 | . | CSVNLERETQYF
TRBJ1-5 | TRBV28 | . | CASSIGGGASANQPQHF
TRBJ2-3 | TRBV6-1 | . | CASSEAVNRAGADTQYF
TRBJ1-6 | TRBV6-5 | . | CASTRDSVGSPLHF
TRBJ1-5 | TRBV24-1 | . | CATGQGASQPQHF
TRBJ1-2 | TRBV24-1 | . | CATSDPLGGPISYTF
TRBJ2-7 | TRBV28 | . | CASSLYGTGDYEQYF
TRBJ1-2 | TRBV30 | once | CAWQQLNYGYTF
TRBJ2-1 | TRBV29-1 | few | CSVGQTYNEQFF
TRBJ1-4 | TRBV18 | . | CASSPSRQGNEKLFF